The sequence of this T cell receptor beta chain was determined in a study of blood T cell repertoires in COVID-19. Study as a whole: T cells, B-cell-depleted T cells, or PBMCs provided the cDNA or gDNA that served as material.

The protocol was immunoSEQ multiplex PCR, while the TCRdb copy is restricted to in-frame clones and leaves out a portion. The table lists 400,000 to 450,000 clones, approximately 91% of them singletons. The CDR3 length is 15 residues. V lost 5 bases, J lost 6 bases, and 17 bases lay in between. The germline gives CDR1 LNHDA, CDR2 SQIVND (reference sequence). The table lists this clone with a few counts. Patients at the Seattle site were enrolled during active infection and followed longitudinally. V gene TRBV19 combines with J gene TRBJ2-1; weak D call: TRBD2 (6 bases). The clonotype originates from a woman aged 35 to 49 with COVID-19, enrolled during active disease. The material sequenced was peripheral blood. CDR3 sequence: CASSSGRETSNEQFF. The CDR3 bases are TGTGCCAGTAGTTCAGGCCGGGAGACCTCCAATGAGCAGTTCTTC.